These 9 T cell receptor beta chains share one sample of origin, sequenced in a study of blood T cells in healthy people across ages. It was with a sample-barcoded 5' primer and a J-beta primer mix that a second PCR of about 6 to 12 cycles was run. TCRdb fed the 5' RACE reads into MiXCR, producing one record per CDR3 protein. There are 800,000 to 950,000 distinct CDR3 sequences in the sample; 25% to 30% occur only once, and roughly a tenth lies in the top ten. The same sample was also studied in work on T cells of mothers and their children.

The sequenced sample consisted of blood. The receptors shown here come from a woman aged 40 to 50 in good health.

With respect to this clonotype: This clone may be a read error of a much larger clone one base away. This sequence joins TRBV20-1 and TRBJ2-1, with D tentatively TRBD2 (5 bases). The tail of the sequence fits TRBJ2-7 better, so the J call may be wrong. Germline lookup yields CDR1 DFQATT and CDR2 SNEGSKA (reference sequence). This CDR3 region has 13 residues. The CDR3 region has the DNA TGCAGTGTGAGGAGGAGCTCCTACAATGAGCAGTACTTC. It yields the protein CSVRRSSYNEQYF.

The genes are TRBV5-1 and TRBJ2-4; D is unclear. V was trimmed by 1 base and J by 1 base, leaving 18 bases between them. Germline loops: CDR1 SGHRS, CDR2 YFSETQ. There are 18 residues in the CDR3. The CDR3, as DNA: TGCGCCAGCAGCTTGACTCTCGGTTCTTTTGGGGCCAAAAACATTCAGTACTTC. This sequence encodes CASSLTLGSFGAKNIQYF.

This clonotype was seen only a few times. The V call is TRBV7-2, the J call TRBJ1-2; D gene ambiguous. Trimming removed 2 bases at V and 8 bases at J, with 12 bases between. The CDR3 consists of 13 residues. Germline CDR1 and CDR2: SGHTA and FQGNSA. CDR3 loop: CASSLWEVEGYTF. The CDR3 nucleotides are TGTGCCAGCAGCTTATGGGAGGTAGAGGGCTACACCTTC.

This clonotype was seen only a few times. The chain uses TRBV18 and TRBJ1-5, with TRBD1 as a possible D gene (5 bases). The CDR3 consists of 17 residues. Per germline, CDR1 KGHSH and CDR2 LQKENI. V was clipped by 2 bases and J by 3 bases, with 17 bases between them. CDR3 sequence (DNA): TGTGCCAGCTCACCATATGCGGGGCGGGTCCCCAATCAGCCCCAGCATTTT. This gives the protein CASSPYAGRVPNQPQHF.

In DNA, the CDR3 is TGCAGTGCCCAGAGGGTCTCGGGGACAGGGATTTACGAGCAGTACTTC. It is translated as CSAQRVSGTGIYEQYF. This sequence joins TRBV20-1 and TRBJ2-7, with 9 nucleotides matching TRBD1. The CDR3 totals 16 residues. V lost 6 bases, J lost 4 bases, and 16 bases stayed unmatched. Germline V gene lookup returns CDR1 DFQATT and CDR2 SNEGSKA (reference sequence).

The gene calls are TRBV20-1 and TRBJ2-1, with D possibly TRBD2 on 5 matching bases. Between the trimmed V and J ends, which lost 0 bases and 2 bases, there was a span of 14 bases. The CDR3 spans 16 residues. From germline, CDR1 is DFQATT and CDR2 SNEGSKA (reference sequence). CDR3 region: CSARDPAGVTYNEQFF. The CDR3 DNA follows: TGCAGTGCTAGAGATCCCGCGGGTGTTACCTACAATGAGCAGTTCTTC.

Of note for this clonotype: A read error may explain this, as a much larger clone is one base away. In nucleotides, the CDR3 is TGTGCCAGCAGACAGGGCGAGATCGCCTACGAGCAGTACTTC. This gives the protein CASRQGEIAYEQYF. This chain connects TRBV2 to TRBJ2-7, with TRBD1 as a possible D gene (6 bases). Trimming left V 6 bases short and J 2 bases short, with 14 bases between. The CDR3 runs 14 residues. The germline gives CDR1 SNHLY, CDR2 FYNNEI.

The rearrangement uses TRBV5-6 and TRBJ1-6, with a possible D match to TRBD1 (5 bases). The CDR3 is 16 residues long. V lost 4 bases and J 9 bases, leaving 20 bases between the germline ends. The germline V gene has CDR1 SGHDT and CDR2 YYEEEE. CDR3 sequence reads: CASSLPGFSGSSPLHF. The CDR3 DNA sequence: TGTGCCAGCAGCCTGCCAGGGTTTTCTGGTTCTTCACCCCTCCACTTT.

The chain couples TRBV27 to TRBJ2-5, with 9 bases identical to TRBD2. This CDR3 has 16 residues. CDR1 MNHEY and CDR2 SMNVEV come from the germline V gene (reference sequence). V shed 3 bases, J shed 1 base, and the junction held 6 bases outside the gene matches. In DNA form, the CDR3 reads TGTGCCAGCAGTTTTTCGCCTAGCGGGACCCAAGAGACCCAGTACTTC. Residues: CASSFSPSGTQETQYF.